The rows below give T cell receptor beta chains drawn from one sample of a study of shared clonotypes between healthy human individuals. Sequencing was performed with immunoSEQ multiplex PCR; in TCRdb, only in-frame clones are kept and a portion is missing. The sample shows approximately 500,000 clones, over 75% of them seen only once. The specimen sequenced was PBMCs. Receptor source: a woman between 35 and 50 years old in good health. Some clones in this sample may be carry-over from other donors' samples. Both conserved end residues are part of each CDR3. The order of the fields is J gene, V gene, CDR3 protein.

TRBJ2-7	TRBV5-1	CASRAGYQVGDEQYF
TRBJ2-5	TRBV18	CASSPDRGQGTQYF
TRBJ1-5	TRBV2	CASSRTGGDQPQHF
TRBJ2-1	TRBV27	CASSLSWRYSYNEQFF
TRBJ1-2	TRBV11-3	CASSLGGRGVYGYTF
TRBJ1-4	TRBV10-3	CAISVNGGEKLFF
TRBJ2-2	TRBV10-3	CAISADLGTRLF
TRBJ2-3	TRBV5-4	CASSLGGGRSDTQYF
TRBJ2-1	TRBV9	CASSPRTGTRAYNEQFF
TRBJ2-5	TRBV6-5	CASTSGSETQYF